The clone carrying this T cell receptor (beta chain) showed up just a few times. What it binds is not known. At least 7 million PBMCs were isolated per sample. The sample is drawn from a study of blood T cells in healthy people across ages. The second PCR ran about 6 to 11 cycles with a sample-barcoded 5' primer and J-beta primers. Tagging of each cDNA molecule was performed by a template-switch adaptor with 12 random nucleotides. TCRdb re-called the 5' RACE reads through MiXCR, storing one row per CDR3 protein. The sample holds some 1.4 million distinct CDR3 sequences, around 42% seen once. Study results and caveats: More naive CD4+ cells and higher diversity marked long-lived donors relative to aged donors.

V dropped 6 bases and J dropped 4; count of bases not matched to a gene: 12. The CDR3 has 17 amino acids. The material sequenced was blood. The TCR was taken from a young woman in good health. The chain employs TRBV12-3 or TRBV12-4 and TRBJ2-1; 10 bases are a match to TRBD2. The CDR3 protein is CASSGGTSARTYNEQFF. CDR3 nucleotide sequence: TGTGCCAGCAGCGGCGGGACTAGCGCCCGGACGTACAATGAGCAGTTCTTC.